A single sample is the source of the 5 T cell receptor beta chains below, sequenced in a study of cytomegalovirus exposure and HLA in healthy donors. The PCR had 60 Vbeta and 13 Jbeta primers. Some clones are missing from TCRdb's copy, which holds only in-frame ones; the method was immunoSEQ multiplex PCR. Here the sample spans 99,000 or so clones, about 80% being singletons. The sequenced sample consisted of PBMCs. Source of these receptors: a woman aged 40 to 49 in good health and CMV-seronegative.

The CDR3: CASSPLASNTGELFF. The CDR3 DNA reads as TGTGCCAGCTCACCACTAGCTTCCAACACCGGGGAGCTGTTTTTT. This sequence joins TRBV18 and TRBJ2-2; D is uncertain. Trimming left V 1 base short and J 2 bases short, with 8 bases between. The CDR3 spans 15 residues. The germline CDR1 and CDR2 sequences are KGHSH and LQKENI.

The chain couples TRBV4-1 to TRBJ2-2; TRBD2 matches 7 bases. Trimming cost V 1 base and J 6 bases; bases outside gene matches: 8. Germline V gives CDR1 MGHRA, CDR2 YSYEKL. This CDR3 comprises 16 residues. The CDR3 reads CASSQGPGRRSGELFF. CDR3 sequence (DNA): TGCGCCAGCAGCCAAGGTCCCGGGAGGCGGTCCGGGGAGCTGTTTTTT.

V gene TRBV7-2 combines with J gene TRBJ1-5; 10 bases match TRBD1. The trim removed 0 bases at V and 6 bases at J, leaving 5 bases unmatched. Germline lookup yields CDR1 SGHTA and CDR2 FQGNSA. The length of the CDR3 is 16 residues. The CDR3: CASSLAGQGTGQPQHF. The CDR3, as DNA: TGTGCCAGCAGCTTAGCGGGACAGGGGACGGGTCAGCCCCAGCATTTT.

The chain is built from TRBV7-9 and TRBJ2-1, with TRBD2 matching over 10 bases. The CDR3 spans 15 residues. CDR1 and CDR2 from the germline V gene are SEHNR and FQNEAQ (reference sequence). After removal of 7 bases from V and 4 bases from J, the junction contained 7 bases not matched to a gene. The CDR3 reads CASNWEREGYNEQFF. DNA of the CDR3: TGTGCCAGCAACTGGGAGCGGGAGGGATACAATGAGCAGTTCTTC. The full variable domain, completed using reference TRBV7-9 and TRBJ2-1, is DTGVSQNPRHKITKRGQNVTFRCDPISEHNRLYWYRQTLGQGPEFLTYFQNEAQLEKSRLLSDRFSAERPKGSFSTLEIQRTEQGDSAMYLCASNWEREGYNEQFFGPGTRLTVL.

The chain has TRBV27 and TRBJ2-7; TRBD2 might be the D (5 bases). This CDR3 region has 12 residues. V was shortened by 6 bases and J by 0 bases, with 6 bases between the two germline ends. Germline V lookup: CDR1 MNHEY, CDR2 SMNVEV (reference sequence). The CDR3 sequence is CASSGISYEQYF. The CDR3 nucleotides are TGTGCCAGCAGCGGGATCTCCTACGAGCAGTACTTC.